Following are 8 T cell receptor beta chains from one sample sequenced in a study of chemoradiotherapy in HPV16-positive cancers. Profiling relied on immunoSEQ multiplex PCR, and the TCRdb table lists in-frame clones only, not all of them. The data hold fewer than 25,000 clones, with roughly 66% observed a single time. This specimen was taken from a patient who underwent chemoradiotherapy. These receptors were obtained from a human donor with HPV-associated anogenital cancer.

The CDR3: CAWSGTGPTDTQYF. DNA for the CDR3: TGTGCCTGGAGCGGGACGGGGCCCACAGATACGCAGTATTTT. The V and J genes are TRBV30 and TRBJ2-3; tentatively, D is TRBD1 or TRBD2 (5 bases each). This CDR3 has 14 residues. Germline loops: CDR1 GTSNPN, CDR2 SVGIG (reference sequence). V lost 3 bases, J lost 2 bases, and 12 bases lay in between.

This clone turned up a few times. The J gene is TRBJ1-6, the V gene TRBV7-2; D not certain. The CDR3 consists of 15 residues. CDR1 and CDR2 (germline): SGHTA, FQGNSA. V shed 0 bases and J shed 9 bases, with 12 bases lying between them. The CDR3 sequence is CASSLAGLGGSPLHF. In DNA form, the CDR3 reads TGTGCCAGCAGCTTAGCCGGGCTTGGTGGTTCACCCCTCCACTTT.

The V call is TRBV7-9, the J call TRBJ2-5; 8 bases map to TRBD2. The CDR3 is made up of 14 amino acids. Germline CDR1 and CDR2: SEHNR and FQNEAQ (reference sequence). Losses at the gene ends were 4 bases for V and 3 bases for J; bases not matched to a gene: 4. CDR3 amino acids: CASSYTSGKETQYF. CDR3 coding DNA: TGTGCCAGCAGCTATACTAGCGGCAAAGAGACCCAGTACTTC.

This chain's CDR3 is CASTRAFWYTGELFF. For the CDR3, the DNA is TGTGCCAGTACCCGCGCGTTTTGGTACACCGGGGAGCTGTTTTTT. The genes are TRBV19 and TRBJ2-2; D gene uncertain. Per germline, CDR1 LNHDA and CDR2 SQIVND (reference sequence). Trimming pared 7 bases from V and 3 bases from J, leaving 15 bases between. The CDR3 length is 15 residues.

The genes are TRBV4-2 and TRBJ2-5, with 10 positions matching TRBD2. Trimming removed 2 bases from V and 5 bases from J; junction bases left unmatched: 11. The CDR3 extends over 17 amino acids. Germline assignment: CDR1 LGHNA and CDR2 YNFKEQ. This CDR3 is CASSQFLAGAGGETQYF. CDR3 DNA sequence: TGTGCCAGCAGCCAATTTCTAGCGGGAGCGGGGGGGGAGACCCAGTACTTC.

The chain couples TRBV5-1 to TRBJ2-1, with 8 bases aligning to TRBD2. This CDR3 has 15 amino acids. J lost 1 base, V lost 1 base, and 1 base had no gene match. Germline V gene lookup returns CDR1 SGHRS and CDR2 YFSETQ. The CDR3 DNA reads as TGCGCCAGCAGCTTGACTAGCGGATCCTACAATGAGCAGTTCTTC. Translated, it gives CASSLTSGSYNEQFF.

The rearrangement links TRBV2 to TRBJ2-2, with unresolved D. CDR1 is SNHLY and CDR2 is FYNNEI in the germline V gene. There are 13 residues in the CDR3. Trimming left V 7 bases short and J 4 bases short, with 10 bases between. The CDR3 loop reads CASKGRSTGELFF. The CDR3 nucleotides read TGTGCCAGCAAGGGTAGGAGCACCGGGGAGCTGTTTTTT.

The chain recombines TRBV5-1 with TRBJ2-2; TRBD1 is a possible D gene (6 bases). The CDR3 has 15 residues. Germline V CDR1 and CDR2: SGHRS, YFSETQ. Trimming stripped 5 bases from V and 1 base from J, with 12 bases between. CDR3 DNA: TGCGCCAGCAGATTATGGGGGCGGAACACCGGGGAGCTGTTTTTT. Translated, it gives CASRLWGRNTGELFF.